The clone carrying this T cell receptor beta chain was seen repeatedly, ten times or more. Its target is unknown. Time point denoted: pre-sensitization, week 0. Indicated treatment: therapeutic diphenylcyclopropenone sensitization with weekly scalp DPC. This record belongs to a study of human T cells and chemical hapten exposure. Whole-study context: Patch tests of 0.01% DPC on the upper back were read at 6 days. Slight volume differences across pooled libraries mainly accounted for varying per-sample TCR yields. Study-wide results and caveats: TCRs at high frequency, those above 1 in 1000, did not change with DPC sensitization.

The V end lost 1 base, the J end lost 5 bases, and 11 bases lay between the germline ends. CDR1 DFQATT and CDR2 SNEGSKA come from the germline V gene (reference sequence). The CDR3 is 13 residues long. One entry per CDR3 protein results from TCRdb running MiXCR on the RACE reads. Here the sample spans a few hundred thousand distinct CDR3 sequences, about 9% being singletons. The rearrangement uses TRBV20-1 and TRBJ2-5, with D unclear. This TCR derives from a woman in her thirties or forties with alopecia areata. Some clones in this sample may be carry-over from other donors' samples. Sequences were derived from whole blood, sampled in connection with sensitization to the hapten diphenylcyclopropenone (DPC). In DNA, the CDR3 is TGCAGTGCTAGAGGGTCCGGCGCGGAGACCCAGTACTTC. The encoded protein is CSARGSGAETQYF.